This T cell receptor beta chain appears in the sequencing data of a study of blood T cell repertoires in COVID-19. Across the study: Both acute and convalescent COVID-19 samples were obtained from the United States, Italy and Spain.

Original methodology: Nucleated cell counts were estimated from reference gene primer amplification. Sequencing was performed with immunoSEQ multiplex PCR; in TCRdb, only in-frame clones are kept and a portion is missing. V, J and clone size are taken as reported in that table, and D and trimming were inferred from the DNA itself. The sample has about 50,000 clones; roughly 83% are singletons. V lost 0 bases to trimming and J lost 7 bases, with 16 bases between them. CDR3 length equals 16 residues. Germline lookup yields CDR1 LGHNA and CDR2 YNFKEQ. This TCR derives from a human donor in a cohort sampled during active COVID-19. The chain carries TRBV4-2 and TRBJ1-5; D might be TRBD1 (6 bases). The sample comprised peripheral blood. CDR3 sequence: CASSQDPAGAWQPQHF. The CDR3 nucleotides read TGTGCCAGCAGCCAAGATCCGGCGGGGGCCTGGCAGCCCCAGCATTTT.